This entry lists 16 T cell receptor beta chains sequenced from one sample in a study of shared clonotypes between healthy human individuals. Positive CCR7 selection of CD45RO-negative cells yielded the naive CD8 cells, and terminally differentiated effector memory CD45RA+ cells were excluded. Profiled with immunoSEQ multiplex PCR; TCRdb holds only in-frame clones, not every one. The sample shows roughly 810,000 clones, 96% of them seen only once. Source material: naive CD8+ T cells sorted from blood. The receptors shown here come from a man aged 25 to 40 in good health.

The chain uses TRBV29-1 and TRBJ2-1; D may match TRBD1 or TRBD2 (5 bases each). This CDR3 has 12 amino acids. Germline loops: CDR1 SQVTM, CDR2 ANQGSEA. V was pared by 7 bases and J by 7 bases, with 14 bases between. The CDR3 loop is CSGWWDRNEQFF. In DNA, the CDR3 is TGCAGCGGTTGGTGGGACCGGAATGAGCAGTTCTTC.

The chain recombines TRBV10-2 with TRBJ2-5, with TRBD2 matching 7 bases. V was clipped by 8 bases and J by 3 bases; unmatched bases: 6. Germline-derived CDR1 and CDR2 are WSHSY and SAAADI. The CDR3 length is 13 residues. This chain's CDR3 is CASGEGREETQYF. The CDR3 DNA follows: TGCGCCAGCGGGGAGGGGCGGGAAGAGACCCAGTACTTC.

The chain combines TRBV2 with TRBJ2-7, with D unclear. Per germline, CDR1 SNHLY and CDR2 FYNNEI. CDR3 length equals 12 residues. The ends were cut back, 5 bases at V and 6 bases at J, with 11 bases in the middle. As DNA, the CDR3 is TGTGCCAGCAGTAGAATTATTATCGAGCAGTACTTC. Amino acids: CASSRIIIEQYF.

V and J are TRBV14 and TRBJ2-1; D not resolved. Germline V gene sequence: CDR1 SGHDN, CDR2 FVKESK. The CDR3 contains 11 residues. Trimming cost V 3 bases and J 8 bases, with 5 bases left between them. The CDR3 protein is CASSHPYEQFF. The DNA of the CDR3 is TGTGCCAGCAGCCACCCTTATGAGCAGTTCTTC.

V and J are TRBV15 and TRBJ2-1, with TRBD2 identical over 12 bases. CDR3 length: 17 residues. Germline-derived CDR1 and CDR2 are LNHNV and YYDKDF (reference sequence). Trimming at V came to 2 bases and at J to 5 bases, leaving 7 bases not matched to a gene. Here the CDR3 DNA reads TGTGCCACCAGCAGACCTGCTACTAGCGGGAGGAACAATGAGCAGTTCTTC. Translation gives CATSRPATSGRNNEQFF.

This chain uses TRBV27 with TRBJ2-7; D might be TRBD2 (6 bases). V lost 6 bases and J lost 6, with 18 bases in between. This CDR3 has 14 residues. Germline CDR1 reads MNHEY; CDR2 reads SMNVEV (reference sequence). The CDR3 region is CASSPGAGTFEQYF. The CDR3 coding sequence is TGTGCCAGCAGCCCCGGGGCAGGGACTTTCGAGCAGTACTTC.

This rearrangement joins TRBV29-1 to TRBJ2-1; 10 positions match TRBD2. V was pared by 2 bases and J by 8 bases, with 6 bases of the junction left unmatched. CDR1 and CDR2 from the germline V gene are SQVTM and ANQGSEA. The CDR3 is 14 amino acids. Here the CDR3 reads CSVERAGGSDEQFF. CDR3 nucleotide sequence: TGCAGCGTTGAAAGAGCGGGAGGGTCTGATGAGCAGTTCTTC.

The V call is TRBV7-9, the J call TRBJ2-1, with a tentative D call TRBD2 (6 bases). V was clipped by 7 bases and J by 3 bases, with 10 bases between them. Germline V gene lookup returns CDR1 SEHNR and CDR2 FQNEAQ (reference sequence). The CDR3 is 13 residues long. The CDR3 bases are TGTGCCAGCATGGGCGGGATCTACAATGAGCAGTTCTTC. Translating it yields CASMGGIYNEQFF.

The rearrangement uses TRBV7-9 and TRBJ2-2; 11 bases are shared with TRBD2. V trimming: 5 bases; J trimming: 0 bases; junction bases outside the gene matches: 11. The germline V gene has CDR1 SEHNR and CDR2 FQNEAQ (reference sequence). The CDR3 runs 19 residues. This CDR3 reads CASSPPGTSGFANTGELFF. The DNA of the CDR3 is TGTGCCAGCAGCCCCCCCGGGACTAGCGGCTTCGCGAACACCGGGGAGCTGTTTTTT.

V is TRBV29-1 and J is TRBJ1-2; D may be TRBD1 (5 bases). The CDR3 is 12 residues long. V was trimmed by 4 bases and J by 3 bases, leaving 9 bases between them. The germline gives CDR1 SQVTM, CDR2 ANQGSEA. In DNA, the CDR3 is TGCAGCGTTGGGGTGGGGGACTATGGCTACACCTTC. Encoded protein: CSVGVGDYGYTF. Variable domain in full (rest from reference TRBV29-1 and TRBJ1-2): SAVISQKPSRDICQRGTSLTIQCQVDSQVTMMFWYRQQPGQSLTLIATANQGSEATYESGFVIDKFPISRPNLTFSTLTVSNMSPEDSSIYLCSVGVGDYGYTFGSGTRLTVV.

V gene TRBV9 combines with J gene TRBJ1-1, with 9 bases matching TRBD1. The germline V gene has CDR1 SGDLS and CDR2 YYNGEE. With 0 bases clipped from V and 11 bases from J, the junction kept 8 bases outside the gene matches. The CDR3 is made up of 14 amino acids. The CDR3 protein is CASSVGGQGRLAFF. CDR3 in DNA: TGTGCCAGCAGCGTAGGCGGACAGGGGAGGTTGGCTTTCTTT.

This sequence joins TRBV5-3 and TRBJ2-7; TRBD1 matches at 10 bases. TRBV5-3 is sorted into the ORF group, with uncertain function. V trimming: 4 bases; J trimming: 4 bases; junction bases outside the gene matches: 14. There are 17 residues in the CDR3. The CDR3 DNA sequence: TGTGCCAGAAGCACGCGACAGGGGGCTCGGTTGATTTACGAGCAGTACTTC. Translation: CARSTRQGARLIYEQYF.

The rearrangement joins TRBV27 to TRBJ2-1, with TRBD1 identical over 7 bases. The germline V gene encodes CDR1 MNHEY and CDR2 SMNVEV (reference sequence). V shed 6 bases, J shed 8 bases, and the junction held 13 bases outside the gene matches. The CDR3 contains 15 residues. The CDR3 here is CASSSDRVGLYEQFF. DNA of the CDR3: TGTGCCAGCAGCTCCGACAGGGTCGGTTTGTATGAGCAGTTCTTC.

The chain couples TRBV7-8 to TRBJ2-1; D gene unclear. V lost 3 bases and J 9 bases, leaving 6 bases between the germline ends. Per germline, CDR1 SGHVS and CDR2 FQNEAQ. This CDR3 has 11 amino acids. Here the CDR3 DNA reads TGTGCCAGCAGCTTTTCCGGTGAGCAGTTCTTC. Protein: CASSFSGEQFF.

In its sample, this clone was seen once. This chain connects TRBV9 to TRBJ2-1; D is ambiguous. The V gene's germline CDR1 is SGDLS and CDR2 YYNGEE. The CDR3 sequence is 14 residues long. Trimming stripped 0 bases from V and 6 bases from J, with 10 bases between. The CDR3 loop reads CASSVGVGGNEQFF. CDR3 DNA sequence: TGTGCCAGCAGCGTAGGAGTTGGTGGCAATGAGCAGTTCTTC. The entire variable domain, with the rest obtained from reference TRBV9 and TRBJ2-1, is as follows: DSGVTQTPKHLITATGQRVTLRCSPRSGDLSVYWYQQSLDQGLQFLIQYYNGEERAKGNILERFSAQQFPDLHSELNLSSLELGDSALYFCASSVGVGGNEQFFGPGTRLTVL.

The chain employs TRBV11-2 and TRBJ2-7, with 8 nucleotides matching TRBD2. Per the germline V gene, CDR1 is SGHAT and CDR2 is FQNNGV. The CDR3 covers 15 residues. Losses at the gene ends were 3 bases for V and 2 bases for J; bases not matched to a gene: 6. The CDR3: CASSLEAGATYEQYF. In nucleotides, the CDR3 is TGTGCCAGCAGCTTGGAAGCGGGAGCCACCTACGAGCAGTACTTC.